This TCR beta chain emerged from a study of T cell clones after liver transplantation. Study-level information: Apart from three HCV-positive recipients, transplants were for non-autoimmune, non-viral reasons.

Thawed unstimulated PBMCs were FACS-sorted by CD3, CD4 and CD8 into two populations. Germline CDR1 and CDR2: SGHTA and FQGNSA. The CDR3 length is 13 residues. The ends lost 5 bases at V and 6 bases at J; junction bases unmatched: 7. The method was immunoSEQ multiplex PCR; TCRdb's version includes in-frame clones alone and lacks a portion of them. The data contain about 70,000 clones, roughly 80% of them singletons. This sequence originates from a human patient who received a liver transplant. Some T cells may be supplied by the graft donor. The specimen comprised CD4+ T cells from blood, sampled 12 months after liver transplant. V gene TRBV7-2 combines with J gene TRBJ2-7; 7 nucleotides line up with TRBD2. DNA for the CDR3: TGTGCCAGCAGCATCCGAGGGAGGGGCGAGCAGTACTTC. This translates into CASSIRGRGEQYF.